The rows below give T cell receptor beta chains drawn from one sample of a study of cytomegalovirus exposure and HLA in healthy donors. Here immunoSEQ multiplex PCR was the method, and the copy in TCRdb shows in-frame clones only, minus some. The repertoire includes 200,000 to 300,000 clones, about 90% of them detected once, and more than 10% sits in the top ten. Sequencing input: PBMCs. The receptors originated from a man aged 18-30 years in good health and CMV-seropositive. CDR3s include the opening cysteine and the closing phenylalanine or tryptophan. The D gene is left open where the match is weak. Clone size is not always given. Where it is, it says once, few, many or a class for expanded clones.

j_call	clone_size	d_call	v_call	cdr3_aa	cdr3_nt
TRBJ2-2	once	NA	TRBV18	CASPLGTNTGELFF	TGTGCCAGCCCCTTAGGGACCAACACCGGGGAGCTGTTTTTT
TRBJ1-1	NA	TRBD1	TRBV7-8	CASSPLWTGVKAFF	TGTGCCAGCAGCCCATTATGGACAGGGGTGAAAGCTTTCTTT
TRBJ2-1	NA	TRBD1	TRBV7-9	CASSRRDRPLLWFF	TGTGCCAGCAGCCGCCGGGACAGGCCACTCCTTTGGTTCTTC
TRBJ2-7	once	NA	TRBV5-4	CASSSPGQGLGEQYF	TGTGCCAGCAGCTCCCCAGGGCAGGGGCTTGGGGAGCAGTACTTC
TRBJ1-1	once	TRBD1	TRBV27	CASRGQLNTEAFF	TGTGCCAGCAGGGGACAGTTAAACACTGAAGCTTTCTTT
TRBJ2-7	once	TRBD1	TRBV7-2	CASSSWTGGEGEQYF	TGTGCCAGCAGCTCTTGGACAGGGGGAGAGGGCGAGCAGTACTTC
TRBJ1-2	NA	TRBD1	TRBV6-5	CASSLNRGAYGYTF	TGTGCCAGCAGTTTGAACAGGGGTGCCTATGGCTACACCTTC
TRBJ2-7	NA	NA	TRBV7-3	CASSLGVVEQYF	TGTGCCAGCAGCTTAGGGGTGGTTGAGCAGTACTTC
TRBJ1-2	NA	TRBD1	TRBV19	CASSQNDRGNGYTF	TGTGCCAGTAGCCAAAATGACAGGGGAAATGGCTACACCTTC
TRBJ2-2	NA	TRBD2	TRBV5-1	CASSLWSSGSGTGELFF	TGCGCCAGCAGCTTGTGGTCTAGCGGGAGTGGCACCGGGGAGCTGTTTTTT
TRBJ1-2	few	NA	TRBV6-6	CASSYWRGQDYGYTF	TGTGCCAGCAGTTACTGGCGGGGGCAGGACTATGGCTACACCTTC
TRBJ1-1	NA	NA	TRBV7-9	CASSLGEWANTEAFF	TGTGCCAGCAGCCTTGGGGAATGGGCGAACACTGAAGCTTTCTTT
TRBJ1-4	NA	NA	TRBV28	CAILAGDNEKLFF	TGTGCCATCTTGGCAGGGGATAATGAAAAACTGTTTTTT
TRBJ1-1	NA	NA	TRBV7-2	CASSPRRSTEAFF	TGTGCCAGCAGCCCCCGTCGGAGCACTGAAGCTTTCTTT
TRBJ1-2	NA	NA	TRBV10-3	CAISESWVAESGYTF	TGTGCCATCAGTGAGTCGTGGGTCGCGGAAAGTGGCTACACCTTC
TRBJ2-5	NA	TRBD2	TRBV7-7	CASAREGETQYF	TGTGCCAGCGCCCGGGAGGGGGAGACCCAGTACTTC
TRBJ2-1	few	NA	TRBV7-9	CASSWRARGNEQFF	TGTGCCAGCAGTTGGAGGGCCAGGGGGAATGAGCAGTTCTTC
TRBJ2-7	NA	TRBD2	TRBV10-1	CARLTSGTFDNEQYF	TGCGCCAGGCTGACTAGCGGGACGTTTGACAACGAGCAGTACTTC
TRBJ2-3	NA	TRBD2	TRBV4-1	CASSPGRTSSREGTQYF	TGCGCCAGCAGCCCCGGCCGGACTAGCTCAAGAGAAGGTACGCAGTATTTT
TRBJ2-1	NA	TRBD1	TRBV27	CASGRTGRNEQFF	TGTGCCAGCGGCCGGACAGGGCGCAATGAGCAGTTCTTC